The following is a T cell receptor beta chain sequence with its context. Its antigen is not known. This entry belongs to a study of Tregs in tolerant kidney transplant recipients. Thawed PBMCs were FACS-sorted into unstimulated CD4+CD25+CD127- regulatory T cells, CD4+CD25- non-regulatory cells, CD4 and CD8 cells. Study-level results: Changing PCR primers prevented nucleotide comparison between some patients' samples.

Method: immunoSEQ multiplex PCR; TCRdb's copy keeps in-frame clones and lacks some. The sample lists 50,000 to 75,000 clones, nearly 98% occurring once. The V end was cut by 4 bases, the J end by 6 bases, with 16 bases between. This CDR3 has 15 amino acids. Looked up from germline, CDR1 is SGHNT and CDR2 is YENEEA. The chain has TRBV11-3 and TRBJ2-1; D is possibly TRBD1 (5 bases). The source was Tregs from blood, collected before the transplant. The receptor's source is a human donor who received a combined kidney and bone marrow transplant. CDR3 in amino acids: CASSSPFHRINEQFF. The CDR3 DNA reads as TGTGCCAGCAGCTCCCCCTTCCACAGGATCAATGAGCAGTTCTTC.